The 6 T cell receptor beta chains in this list originate from one sample, sequenced in a study of OX40 agonist ivuxolimab in advanced cancers. The library came from the immunoSEQ multiplex PCR assay. This immuneACCESS table, as held by TCRdb, lists in-frame sequences with V and J called but not all clones. Of the missing ones, under half trace to an unresolved V gene in checked studies; the others have no known cause. The sample table records over 60,000 clones; around 90% of these occur just once. The ten largest account for approximately 0.86% of the sample. The source was CD4+ or CD8+ T cells sorted from blood, collected in a trial of the OX40 agonist ivuxolimab. The receptor set was obtained from an adult with an advanced solid tumor such as melanoma, head and neck, liver or kidney cancer.

This chain joins TRBV4-1 and TRBJ2-3, with 12 bases identical to TRBD2. Germline CDR1 MGHRA, CDR2 YSYEKL. The CDR3 is made up of 17 amino acids. J lost 2 bases, V lost 3 bases, and 6 bases had no gene match. As DNA, the CDR3 is TGCGCCAGCAGCCAGATACCTAGCGGGGGGGCCACAGATACGCAGTATTTT. Translated: CASSQIPSGGATDTQYF.

Details on this clone: An end of the junction differs from the germline gene, which may be a read error. The chain uses TRBV10-3 and TRBJ2-7, with 7 bases identical to TRBD1. The CDR3 contains 13 residues. Germline values: CDR1 ENHRY, CDR2 SYGVKD. This CDR3 reads CATKKDDRVKVFF. The CDR3, as DNA: TGTGCCACCAAAAAAGACGACAGGGTAAAGGTGTTCTTC.

This clone was counted once. The chain joins TRBV7-2 to TRBJ1-5; D remains ambiguous. In germline, CDR1 is SGHTA, CDR2 FQGNSA. The CDR3 runs 17 residues. V shed 4 bases and J shed 0 bases, with 16 bases lying between them. The CDR3 DNA reads as TGTGCCAGCAGCTCCCATGGTGGGTTTAGTAGCAATCAGCCCCAGCATTTT. Protein: CASSSHGGFSSNQPQHF.

This chain uses TRBV30 with TRBJ2-3; D not resolved. This CDR3 spans 11 amino acids. Trimming removed 4 bases at V and 3 bases at J, with 5 bases between. The germline CDR1 and CDR2 sequences are GTSNPN and SVGIG (reference sequence). CDR3 bases: TGTGCCTGGACGTGGACAGATACGCAGTATTTT. Its translation: CAWTWTDTQYF.

The V gene is TRBV6-6, the J gene TRBJ1-5; 11 positions match TRBD1. The germline CDR1 and CDR2 sequences are MNHNY and SVGAGI (reference sequence). CDR3 length equals 15 residues. V lost 5 bases to trimming and J lost 5 bases; unmatched junction nucleotides: 5. The DNA of the CDR3 is TGTGCCAGCAGTCCGCGGACAGGGGGCTATCAGCCCCAGCATTTT. Amino acids: CASSPRTGGYQPQHF.

This chain joins TRBV18 and TRBJ2-4; 8 bases are shared with TRBD1. After removal of 7 bases from V and 0 bases from J, the junction contained 2 bases not matched to a gene. This CDR3 is built from 14 residues. Germline CDR1 reads KGHSH; CDR2 reads LQKENI. The CDR3 nucleotides are TGTGCCAGCTACGGACAGGGAGCCAAAAACATTCAGTACTTC. This sequence encodes CASYGQGAKNIQYF.